The rows below give T cell receptor beta chains drawn from one sample of a study of blood T cells in healthy people across ages. TCRdb reprocessed the 5' RACE reads via MiXCR and lists one record per CDR3 protein. The table shows a few hundred thousand distinct CDR3 sequences, with roughly 28% occurring only once. Specimen: blood. These receptors came from a woman between 65 and 79 years old in good health. CDR3s include the opening cysteine and the closing phenylalanine or tryptophan. Size is stated for part of the rows, as once, few or many counts, or as a class when the clone is expanded.

J gene: TRBJ2-2
V gene: TRBV6-1
clone size: .
CDR3 protein: CASSVSVIGELFF

J gene: TRBJ2-3
V gene: TRBV20-1
clone size: few
CDR3 protein: CSASGFTTDTQYF

J gene: TRBJ2-5
V gene: TRBV7-2
clone size: .
CDR3 protein: CASNPGGGPATQYF

J gene: .
V gene: TRBV10-3
clone size: few
CDR3 protein: CAISRDNEQFF

J gene: TRBJ2-5
V gene: TRBV7-3
clone size: .
CDR3 protein: CASSLSPGDGETQYF

J gene: TRBJ2-1
V gene: TRBV3-1
clone size: few
CDR3 protein: CASSQRGGHSYNEQFF

J gene: TRBJ1-1
V gene: TRBV7-3
clone size: .
CDR3 protein: CASSSTGRNTEAFF

J gene: TRBJ1-4
V gene: TRBV4-3
clone size: .
CDR3 protein: CANSQGQRIEKLFF

J gene: TRBJ2-5
V gene: TRBV6-5
clone size: many
CDR3 protein: CASSQGYQETQYF

J gene: TRBJ2-7
V gene: TRBV12-3/TRBV12-4
clone size: .
CDR3 protein: CASSLTEGYEQYF

J gene: TRBJ2-5
V gene: TRBV18
clone size: .
CDR3 protein: CASSPGPDGKTQYF

J gene: TRBJ1-5
V gene: TRBV20-1
clone size: .
CDR3 protein: CSASYQPQHF

J gene: TRBJ1-6
V gene: TRBV7-8
clone size: many
CDR3 protein: CASSQDRGLYSPLHF

J gene: TRBJ1-4
V gene: TRBV20-1
clone size: once
CDR3 protein: CSASFGANEKLFF

J gene: TRBJ2-7
V gene: TRBV12-3/TRBV12-4
clone size: many
CDR3 protein: CASSLGGNSYEQYF

J gene: TRBJ1-1
V gene: TRBV7-2
clone size: few
CDR3 protein: CASSFLFANTEAFF

J gene: TRBJ2-4
V gene: TRBV10-3
clone size: .
CDR3 protein: CASHGQGGNIQYF

J gene: TRBJ1-1
V gene: TRBV5-5
clone size: .
CDR3 protein: CASTPRETEAFF

J gene: TRBJ2-7
V gene: TRBV6-2/TRBV6-3
clone size: .
CDR3 protein: CASSYGPGGGGLYEQYF

J gene: TRBJ1-6
V gene: TRBV6-1
clone size: .
CDR3 protein: CASSEGLRTRLHF

J gene: TRBJ2-2
V gene: TRBV5-1
clone size: .
CDR3 protein: CASSLGGTRAGELFF

J gene: TRBJ2-1
V gene: TRBV7-2
clone size: few
CDR3 protein: CASSSVGGLGEQFF

J gene: TRBJ2-4
V gene: TRBV27
clone size: .
CDR3 protein: CASRPVLSVRGHIQYF

J gene: TRBJ2-1
V gene: TRBV27
clone size: few
CDR3 protein: CASSYLPGRSHNEQFF

J gene: TRBJ2-7
V gene: TRBV29-1
clone size: few
CDR3 protein: CSVDSGVDEQYF

J gene: TRBJ1-1
V gene: TRBV7-2
clone size: .
CDR3 protein: CASSSGRVAEAFF

J gene: TRBJ2-7
V gene: TRBV12-3/TRBV12-4
clone size: few
CDR3 protein: CASSSRDGETYEQYF

J gene: TRBJ1-2
V gene: TRBV29-1
clone size: .
CDR3 protein: CSAGVASNYGYTF

J gene: .
V gene: TRBV12-5
clone size: .
CDR3 protein: CASARGDSNEQFF

J gene: TRBJ2-5
V gene: TRBV6-2/TRBV6-3
clone size: few
CDR3 protein: CASKKGPSRTEETQYF

J gene: TRBJ1-5
V gene: TRBV2
clone size: few
CDR3 protein: CASSFSRTPNQPQHF

J gene: TRBJ2-5
V gene: TRBV20-1
clone size: few
CDR3 protein: CSARDLGVSETQYF

J gene: TRBJ2-1
V gene: TRBV7-2
clone size: few
CDR3 protein: CASSLGLRSSYNEQFF

J gene: .
V gene: TRBV10-3
clone size: few
CDR3 protein: CAISESDEQFF

J gene: TRBJ1-2
V gene: TRBV6-2/TRBV6-3
clone size: few
CDR3 protein: CASGDYGTDIYGYTF

J gene: TRBJ2-1
V gene: TRBV4-1
clone size: few
CDR3 protein: CASSQESGYYNEQFF

J gene: TRBJ1-3
V gene: TRBV11-3
clone size: .
CDR3 protein: CASSTRQAPPLGNTIYF

J gene: TRBJ1-1
V gene: TRBV16
clone size: few
CDR3 protein: CASSQTGKAFF

J gene: TRBJ2-3
V gene: TRBV19
clone size: .
CDR3 protein: CASISQTTDTQYF

J gene: TRBJ1-2
V gene: TRBV24-1
clone size: few
CDR3 protein: CATSEGGFNGYTF

J gene: TRBJ1-2
V gene: TRBV20-1
clone size: few
CDR3 protein: CSATPVGTAGGYTF

J gene: TRBJ2-5
V gene: TRBV29-1
clone size: .
CDR3 protein: CSVRWRGFVETQYF

J gene: TRBJ2-4
V gene: TRBV6-6
clone size: .
CDR3 protein: CASTYSTGLAKNIQYF

J gene: TRBJ1-3
V gene: TRBV18
clone size: .
CDR3 protein: CASSPSSSTSGNTIYF

J gene: TRBJ2-5
V gene: TRBV11-1
clone size: .
CDR3 protein: CASSFTHYGEETQYF

J gene: .
V gene: TRBV6-1
clone size: few
CDR3 protein: CASRHGTVGDNEQFF

J gene: TRBJ1-1
V gene: TRBV7-9
clone size: few
CDR3 protein: CASSVSNTEAFF

J gene: TRBJ1-6
V gene: TRBV27
clone size: few
CDR3 protein: CASSLSGTGGSYNSPLHF

J gene: TRBJ2-2
V gene: TRBV7-2
clone size: few
CDR3 protein: CASSPTPGAAGELFF

J gene: TRBJ2-3
V gene: TRBV12-3/TRBV12-4
clone size: .
CDR3 protein: CGREGSGSDTQYF

J gene: TRBJ2-4
V gene: TRBV2
clone size: .
CDR3 protein: CASNQRGVNIQYF

J gene: TRBJ2-7
V gene: TRBV30
clone size: many
CDR3 protein: CAWTSRDSYEQYF